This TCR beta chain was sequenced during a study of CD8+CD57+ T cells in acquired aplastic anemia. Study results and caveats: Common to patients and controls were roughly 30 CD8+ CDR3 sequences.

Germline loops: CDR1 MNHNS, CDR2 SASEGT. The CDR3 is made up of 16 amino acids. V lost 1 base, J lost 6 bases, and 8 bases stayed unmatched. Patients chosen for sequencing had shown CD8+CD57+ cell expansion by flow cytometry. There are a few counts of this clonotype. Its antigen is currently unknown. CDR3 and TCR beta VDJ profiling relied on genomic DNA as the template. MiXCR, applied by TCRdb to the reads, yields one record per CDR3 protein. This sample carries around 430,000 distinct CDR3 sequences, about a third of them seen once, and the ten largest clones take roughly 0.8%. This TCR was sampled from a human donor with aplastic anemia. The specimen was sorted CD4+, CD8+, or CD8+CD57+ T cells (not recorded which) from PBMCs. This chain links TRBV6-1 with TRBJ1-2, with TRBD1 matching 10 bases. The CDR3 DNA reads TGTGCCAGCAGTGAAGACGAGACAGGGGGCATTAATGGCTACACCTTC. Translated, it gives CASSEDETGGINGYTF.